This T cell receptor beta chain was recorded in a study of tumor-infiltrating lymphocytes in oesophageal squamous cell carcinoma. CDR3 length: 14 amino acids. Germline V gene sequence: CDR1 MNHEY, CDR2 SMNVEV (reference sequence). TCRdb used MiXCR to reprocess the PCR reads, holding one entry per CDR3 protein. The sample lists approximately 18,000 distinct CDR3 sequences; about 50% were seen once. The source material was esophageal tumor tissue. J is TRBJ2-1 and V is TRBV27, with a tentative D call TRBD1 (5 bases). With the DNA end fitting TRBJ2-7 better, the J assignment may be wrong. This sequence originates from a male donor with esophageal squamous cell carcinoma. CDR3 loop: CASSLQGRPYEQYF. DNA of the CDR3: TGTGCCAGCAGTCTTCAGGGTCGCCCTTACGAGCAGTACTTC.